The clone carrying this TCR beta chain came up many times. In the source study's methods: Scientists estimated how many nucleated cells there were by amplifying reference gene primers. TCRdb keeps only in-frame clones here, not all; method: immunoSEQ multiplex PCR. The V and J calls and the clone size are those of that table, but D and trimming were determined from the DNA. The sample shows approximately 120,000 clones, 65% to 85% of them seen only once. These data come from a study of blood T cell repertoires in COVID-19. On the study more broadly: Samples taken during acute and convalescent COVID-19 were collected in the United States, Italy and Spain. PBMCs, B-cell-depleted T cells, or T cells were the source of the cDNA or gDNA that made up the material.

The receptor was isolated from a man under 40 with COVID-19, enrolled during active disease. Source material: peripheral blood.

This chain's CDR3 is CASSRDRSGYGYTF. The CDR3 nucleotides read TGTGCCAGCAGTCGGGACAGGTCCGGCTATGGCTACACCTTC. J is TRBJ1-2 and V is TRBV11-2, with 8 bases lining up with TRBD1. Germline V CDR1 and CDR2: SGHAT, FQNNGV. V was clipped by 6 bases and J by 4 bases; unmatched bases: 7. This CDR3 spans 14 amino acids.